Listed here are 27 T cell receptor beta chains from one sample, sequenced in a study of regulatory T cells in long-lasting Graves disease. CDR3-region Arm-PCR and iRepertoire HTBI primers produced the TCR beta libraries. TCRdb recomputed calls from the multiplex PCR reads with MiXCR, one row per CDR3 protein. The sample shows 360,000 or so distinct CDR3 sequences, roughly 16% of them seen only once. As for time point: newly diagnosed GD, antithyroid drugs for less than 3 months. Making the TCR library involved RNA that had been extracted from PBMCs. This sample also belongs to another study, concerning T cells in Graves' hyperthyroidism and ophthalmopathy.

This specimen consisted of peripheral blood mononuclear cells (PBMCs), obtained at new diagnosis, from a patient treated with antithyroid drugs. Receptors were obtained from a woman younger than 35 with Graves disease.

V gene TRBV4-1 combines with J gene TRBJ1-1; D gene ambiguous. Trimming removed 4 bases at V and 5 bases at J, with 14 bases between. The germline gives CDR1 MGHRA, CDR2 YSYEKL. The CDR3 has 14 amino acids. CDR3: CASSRLLGGTEAFF. In nucleotides, the CDR3 is TGCGCCAGCAGCCGGCTCTTGGGTGGAACTGAAGCTTTCTTT.

This clonotype was counted ten times or more. The V and J genes are TRBV20-1 and TRBJ2-1; 11 nucleotides match TRBD1. The germline V gene has CDR1 DFQATT and CDR2 SNEGSKA (reference sequence). This CDR3 has 16 amino acids. V shed 1 base, J shed 4 bases, and the junction held 6 bases outside the gene matches. The CDR3 region is CSARVKGQGGYNEQFF. The CDR3 DNA reads as TGCAGTGCTAGAGTAAAGGGACAGGGGGGTTACAATGAGCAGTTCTTC.

This clonotype was seen repeatedly, ten times or more. This sequence joins TRBV20-1 and TRBJ1-2, with D perhaps TRBD1 (5 bases). Trimming pared 8 bases from V and 3 bases from J, leaving 16 bases between. This CDR3 region has 13 residues. Germline V gene sequence: CDR1 DFQATT, CDR2 SNEGSKA (reference sequence). The CDR3 reads CSLPSWGDYGYTF. The CDR3 region has the DNA TGCAGTCTCCCCAGCTGGGGCGACTATGGCTACACCTTC.

This chain connects TRBV30 to TRBJ1-1, with D possibly TRBD1 on 5 matching bases. With 2 bases removed from V and 2 bases from J, the gap between germline ends came to 9 bases. Germline V gives CDR1 GTSNPN, CDR2 SVGIG (reference sequence). This CDR3 contains 13 residues. CDR3: CAWSYGGNTEAFF. DNA of the CDR3: TGTGCCTGGAGTTACGGGGGAAACACTGAAGCTTTCTTT.

The rearrangement joins TRBV20-1 to TRBJ2-7; TRBD1 is a possible D gene (5 bases). Germline assignment: CDR1 DFQATT and CDR2 SNEGSKA (reference sequence). The CDR3 has 15 residues. V lost 5 bases to trimming and J lost 0 bases, with 17 bases between them. CDR3 amino acids: CSAGADSISSYEQYF. The CDR3 DNA follows: TGCAGTGCTGGGGCCGACAGTATCAGCTCCTACGAGCAGTACTTC.

In this sample, this clonotype turned up many times. The CDR3: CASSLRTSGGGSNTGELFF. CDR3 DNA sequence: TGCGCCAGCAGCCTCCGGACTAGCGGGGGAGGTTCGAACACCGGGGAGCTGTTTTTT. The chain couples TRBV5-1 to TRBJ2-2; 13 bases fit TRBD2. CDR1 is SGHRS, CDR2 YFSETQ, per germline. CDR3 length: 19 amino acids. V lost 4 bases to trimming and J lost 0 bases; unmatched junction nucleotides: 9. Looking up the rest from reference TRBV5-1 and TRBJ2-2 gives the full variable domain: KAGVTQTPRYLIKTRGQQVTLSCSPISGHRSVSWYQQTPGQGLQFLFEYFSETQRNKGNFPGRFSGRQFSNSRSEMNVSTLELGDSALYLCASSLRTSGGGSNTGELFFGEGSRLTVL.

This clonotype was found many times. V usage is TRBV5-1 and J usage is TRBJ2-7; weak D call: TRBD2 (6 bases). CDR1 and CDR2 (germline): SGHRS, YFSETQ. Trimming took 3 bases from V and 2 from J, leaving 9 bases between them. The CDR3 consists of 13 residues. CDR3 region: CASSWDSTYEQYF. CDR3 DNA: TGCGCCAGCAGCTGGGACTCCACCTACGAGCAGTACTTC. Variable domain in full (rest from reference TRBV5-1 and TRBJ2-7): KAGVTQTPRYLIKTRGQQVTLSCSPISGHRSVSWYQQTPGQGLQFLFEYFSETQRNKGNFPGRFSGRQFSNSRSEMNVSTLELGDSALYLCASSWDSTYEQYFGPGTRLTVT.

The chain is built from TRBV9 and TRBJ2-6, with D possibly TRBD2 on 6 matching bases. The CDR3 length is 15 residues. Germline lookup yields CDR1 SGDLS and CDR2 YYNGEE. Trimming shortened V by 6 bases and J by 2 bases, and 12 bases separated the two germline ends. This CDR3 reads CASNIAGTGANVLTF. Here the CDR3 DNA reads TGTGCCAGCAACATTGCGGGGACTGGGGCCAACGTCCTGACTTTC. Looking up the rest from reference TRBV9 and TRBJ2-6 gives the full variable domain: DSGVTQTPKHLITATGQRVTLRCSPRSGDLSVYWYQQSLDQGLQFLIQYYNGEERAKGNILERFSAQQFPDLHSELNLSSLELGDSALYFCASNIAGTGANVLTFGAGSRLTVL.

This clonotype was counted at least ten times. The chain uses TRBV18 and TRBJ1-5, with 8 nucleotides matching TRBD1. The CDR3 length is 13 residues. V shed 8 bases, J shed 6 bases, and the junction held 6 bases outside the gene matches. Germline CDR1 is KGHSH and CDR2 is LQKENI. CDR3 sequence (DNA): TGTGCCAGCAGTCCAGGGGGCGGTCAGCCCCAGCATTTT. Protein product: CASSPGGGQPQHF.

The chain uses TRBV4-1 and TRBJ2-7; D assignment may be TRBD1 or TRBD2 (5 bases each). Trimming shortened V by 4 bases and J by 7 bases, and 23 bases separated the two germline ends. CDR3 length: 16 residues. Per the germline V gene, CDR1 is MGHRA and CDR2 is YSYEKL. CDR3 amino acids: CASSRRADPDWGEQYF. The CDR3 DNA is TGCGCCAGCAGCCGTCGGGCCGATCCTGACTGGGGGGAGCAGTACTTC.

The chain is built from TRBV7-6 and TRBJ1-6, with D possibly being TRBD1 (6 bases). V was pared by 5 bases and J by 5 bases, with 13 bases between. CDR1 and CDR2 (germline): SGHVS, FNYEAQ. This CDR3 region has 15 residues. Written as DNA, the CDR3 is TGTGCCAGCAGCCCTGGTGGACAGAATAATTCACCCCTCCACTTT. Translated, it gives CASSPGGQNNSPLHF.

This clonotype has only one observation. A much larger clone lies a single base off, so this may be a read error. The chain combines TRBV6-1 with TRBJ2-1, with 7 bases aligning to TRBD1. The CDR3 sequence is 14 residues long. V was clipped by 9 bases and J by 9 bases; unmatched bases: 14. Germline-derived CDR1 and CDR2 are MNHNS and SASEGT. CDR3 nucleotide sequence: TGTGCCAGTAAACCGGGACAGTGGGCTACTGAGCAGTTCTTC. Amino acids: CASKPGQWATEQFF.

This clonotype was found a few times. V usage is TRBV19 and J usage is TRBJ1-5; no definite D call. V was shortened by 4 bases and J by 11 bases, with 9 bases between the two germline ends. CDR3 size: 11 residues. CDR1 is LNHDA and CDR2 is SQIVND in the germline V gene (reference sequence). The CDR3 is CASSTDSAQHF. The CDR3 DNA reads TGTGCCAGTAGTACGGACTCAGCCCAGCATTTT. Looking up the rest from reference TRBV19 and TRBJ1-5 gives the full variable domain: DGGITQSPKYLFRKEGQNVTLSCEQNLNHDAMYWYRQDPGQGLRLIYYSQIVNDFQKGDIAEGYSVSREKKESFPLTVTSAQKNPTAFYLCASSTDSAQHFGDGTRLSIL.

This clonotype was recorded at least ten times. Written as DNA, the CDR3 is TGTGCCAGCAGCCAAGATCTGGTAGGGAGGGACACTGAAGCTTTCTTT. It yields the protein CASSQDLVGRDTEAFF. This rearrangement joins TRBV3-1 to TRBJ1-1; D is undetermined. V was shortened by 0 bases and J by 3 bases, with 14 bases between the two germline ends. Looked up from germline, CDR1 is LGHDT and CDR2 is YNNKEL (reference sequence). The CDR3 is 16 amino acids. The full variable domain, with the rest looked up from reference TRBV3-1 and TRBJ1-1, is DTAVSQTPKYLVTQMGNDKSIKCEQNLGHDTMYWYKQDSKKFLKIMFSYNNKELIINETVPNRFSPKSPDKAHLNLHINSLELGDSAVYFCASSQDLVGRDTEAFFGQGTRLTVV.

The V and J genes are TRBV6-2 or TRBV6-3 and TRBJ2-7; a weak D match, TRBD1 (5 bases). V was trimmed by 4 bases and J by 3 bases, leaving 16 bases between them. This CDR3 contains 15 residues. Looked up from germline, CDR1 is MNHEY and CDR2 is SVGEGT. The CDR3 DNA sequence: TGTGCCAGCAGTTTGATGGCAGGGAAAGGCTACGAGCAGTACTTC. Translation gives CASSLMAGKGYEQYF.

This clonotype was observed at least ten times. The V call is TRBV11-3, the J call TRBJ2-5, with D possibly matching TRBD2 (6 bases). Trimming removed 1 base at V and 0 bases at J, with 24 bases between. Germline V gene data show CDR1 as SGHNT and CDR2 as YENEEA. The CDR3 is 20 residues long. The DNA for the CDR3 is TGTGCCAGCAGCTTAGTAATTGGCCTTCTCGGGGGAACGTACCAAGAGACCCAGTACTTC. It translates to CASSLVIGLLGGTYQETQYF.

This clonotype was observed at least ten times. J is TRBJ2-7 and V is TRBV11-2; TRBD2 agrees at 7 bases. Trimming cost V 1 base and J 2 bases; bases outside gene matches: 8. In germline, CDR1 is SGHAT, CDR2 FQNNGV. The CDR3 consists of 16 residues. The CDR3 spells CASSLVWASGAYEQYF. CDR3 nucleotides: TGTGCCAGCAGCTTAGTCTGGGCTAGCGGCGCCTACGAGCAGTACTTC.

This clonotype was found many times. The chain recombines TRBV6-1 with TRBJ2-7; 10 nucleotides line up with TRBD1. V lost 1 base to trimming and J lost 0 bases; unmatched junction nucleotides: 0. This CDR3 has 15 amino acids. In germline, CDR1 is MNHNS, CDR2 SASEGT. The CDR3 protein is CASSEGTGGSYEQYF. The CDR3 coding sequence is TGTGCCAGCAGTGAAGGGACAGGGGGCTCCTACGAGCAGTACTTC.

Points on this clonotype: No conserved phenylalanine or tryptophan is present at the end of the CDR3, so a read error is the likely explanation. V gene TRBV11-1 combines with J gene TRBJ2-3, with TRBD1 matching 9 bases. V dropped 8 bases and J dropped 4; count of bases not matched to a gene: 7. CDR3 size: 14 residues. CDR1 is SGHAT, CDR2 FQDESV, per germline (reference sequence). The CDR3 nucleotides are TGTGCCAGCGGCGTCACAGGGGGCGCAGATACGCAGTATCTT. Translation: CASGVTGGADTQYL.

This clonotype was counted only a few times. V gene TRBV28 combines with J gene TRBJ1-5, with 7 bases identical to TRBD1. This CDR3 region has 14 residues. Germline CDR1 is MDHEN and CDR2 is SYDVKM. The V and J ends lost 6 bases and 6 bases, in that order; junction bases with no gene match: 8. The CDR3 DNA reads as TGTGCCAGCAGACCCACGACAGGGTCTCAGCCCCAGCATTTT. Protein sequence: CASRPTTGSQPQHF.

Many counts were recorded for this clonotype. The chain couples TRBV28 to TRBJ1-1; TRBD1 is a possible D gene (5 bases). The CDR3 covers 15 residues. CDR1 is MDHEN, CDR2 SYDVKM, per germline. The V gene lost 4 bases and the J gene lost 1 base, with 13 bases spanning the gap. CDR3 in DNA: TGTGCCAGCAGTTGGGGTCCTCAGGGGAACACTGAAGCTTTCTTT. Its protein product is CASSWGPQGNTEAFF.

This chain connects TRBV5-4 to TRBJ2-7; D possibly matches TRBD1 or TRBD2 (6 bases each). Germline values: CDR1 SGHNT, CDR2 YYREEE (reference sequence). Trimming removed 4 bases from V and 0 bases from J, with 17 bases in between. CDR3 length: 16 residues. The CDR3 nucleotides are TGTGCCAGCAGCCAAGGGACTGGGGGCTACTCCTACGAGCAGTACTTC. This sequence encodes CASSQGTGGYSYEQYF.

This clonotype occurred many times. One end of the junction varies from germline; a read error may be responsible. V gene TRBV6-1 combines with J gene TRBJ2-2; weak D call: TRBD1 (6 bases). CDR3 length: 16 residues. Germline CDR1 and CDR2: MNHNS and SASEGT. CDR3 amino acids: CASIEQGSGSAGELFF. The CDR3 DNA reads as TGTGCCAGCATTGAACAGGGTAGTGGGAGCGCCGGGGAGCTGTTTTTT.

This clonotype was detected ten times or more. The rearrangement links TRBV2 to TRBJ1-3; unclear D gene. The CDR3 loop spans 10 amino acids. V gave up 6 bases and J gave up 4 bases, with 1 base separating them. The germline gives CDR1 SNHLY, CDR2 FYNNEI. Written as DNA, the CDR3 is TGTGCCAGCAGAGGAAACACCATATATTTT. It yields the protein CASRGNTIYF.

This clonotype was seen a few times. This chain uses TRBV11-3 with TRBJ2-7, with D tentatively TRBD1 (7 bases). Germline V gives CDR1 SGHNT, CDR2 YENEEA. CDR3 length equals 16 residues. The V and J ends lost 0 bases and 2 bases respectively, with 14 bases between them. Written as DNA, the CDR3 is TGTGCCAGCAGCTTAGACGGGGGACAGTCGACCTACGAGCAGTACTTC. Translation: CASSLDGGQSTYEQYF.

This clonotype has ten or more counts. This chain connects TRBV11-2 to TRBJ2-7; 8 nucleotides match TRBD1. Trimming at V came to 1 base and at J to 5 bases, leaving 22 bases not matched to a gene. Germline CDR1 is SGHAT and CDR2 is FQNNGV. The CDR3 spans 20 residues. The CDR3 DNA reads as TGTGCCAGCAGCTTAGCCGCCTGGACAGGGAGAAACACTAGGAACCACGAGCAGTACTTC. Protein: CASSLAAWTGRNTRNHEQYF.

Ten or more counts support this clonotype. V and J are TRBV30 and TRBJ1-2; a weak D match, TRBD1 (5 bases). Germline CDR1 is GTSNPN and CDR2 is SVGIG (reference sequence). CDR3 length: 15 residues. V shed 0 bases and J shed 4 bases, with 15 bases lying between them. CDR3 in amino acids: CAWSVPGRASYGYTF. CDR3 coding DNA: TGTGCCTGGAGTGTACCTGGCAGGGCCTCCTATGGCTACACCTTC. Drawing the rest from reference TRBV30 and TRBJ1-2, the complete variable domain is SQTIHQWPATLVQPVGSPLSLECTVEGTSNPNLYWYRQAAGRGLQLLFYSVGIGQISSEVPQNLSASRPQDRQFILSSKKLLLSDSGFYLCAWSVPGRASYGYTFGSGTRLTVV.